What follows describes a single T cell receptor (beta chain). Germline V gene data show CDR1 as ENHRY and CDR2 as SYGVKD. With V trimmed by 6 bases and J by 15 bases, 21 bases remained unmatched. This CDR3 has 17 amino acids. The sample is drawn from a study of technical replicates of blood from several donors. Using immunoSEQ multiplex PCR, the repertoire was profiled, and TCRdb retains in-frame clones only, with some absent. Of 62,000 or so clones in the sample, approximately 89% were seen once. This receptor was taken from a human donor in good health. Some clones in this sample may be carry-over from other donors' samples. The sequenced sample was PBMCs. This sequence joins TRBV10-3 and TRBJ2-1; 12 bases are shared with TRBD2. In DNA, the CDR3 is TGTGCCATCAGAGGACAGGGATCGGGACTAGCGGGCGATTTTGTGTTCTTC. Amino acids: CAIRGQGSGLAGDFVFF.